This T cell receptor (beta chain) was recorded in a study of T cells after posttransplantation cyclophosphamide. Study results and limitations: After PTCy, TRB diversity resembled that of CNI/methotrexate controls. Skin or GI-infiltrating T cells shared few TRB sequences with blood. Donor-recipient repertoire similarity was low at 1-2 months, rising over year one.

This clone was counted only a few times. Its specificity is not known. The CDR3 is 10 amino acids. Germline CDR1 is DFQATT and CDR2 is SNEGSKA (reference sequence). The germline V and J ends were trimmed by 3 bases and 10 bases, with 7 bases remaining between them. The protocol was immunoSEQ multiplex PCR, while the TCRdb copy is restricted to in-frame clones and leaves out a portion. The table lists fewer than 7,500 clones, 1.5% to 2% of them singletons. Busulfan-fludarabine conditioning, marrow transplant, and cyclophosphamide on days +3 and +4 were administered. The material was PBMCs, obtained around 33 weeks after a stem cell transplant with posttransplant cyclophosphamide. This chain connects TRBV20-1 to TRBJ2-1; no firm D call. The source is a male patient between 25 and 40 years old who received an allogeneic stem cell transplant from a related donor, was CMV-positive, and had no GVHD. The T cells may partly be graft donor cells. The CDR3 DNA follows: TGCAGTGCTAGTATGGAGGAGCAGTTCTTC. Amino acid sequence: CSASMEEQFF.